This T cell receptor (beta chain) was captured by sequencing in a study of T cell repertoires in cytomegalovirus infection. This clonotype was picked up a small number of times. Its antigen is not identified. V was pared by 0 bases and J by 8 bases, with 7 bases between. Germline V gives CDR1 SGHTA, CDR2 FQGNSA. The CDR3 is made up of 12 amino acids. TCRdb fed the reads into MiXCR, producing one record per CDR3 protein. The sample shows around 300,000 distinct CDR3 sequences, approximately 22% of them seen only once. The genes are TRBV7-2 and TRBJ1-1; no clear D. This sample comprised cultured PBMCs, obtained from culture after CMV antigen stimulation. The TCR sequence derives from a human donor in good health (CMV status not recorded). Some clones in this sample may be carry-over from other donors' samples. Written as DNA, the CDR3 is TGTGCCAGCAGCTTAGCGCAAGGAGAAGCTTTCTTT. This sequence encodes CASSLAQGEAFF.